The following is a T cell receptor beta chain sequence with its context. Source study methods: Using reference gene primer amplification, nucleated cell counts were estimated. Clones were sequenced by immunoSEQ multiplex PCR, and TCRdb holds only the in-frame ones, with some missing. That table is the source of V, J and clone size, and D and trimming were worked out from the DNA. The sample carries 120,000 or so clones, around 90% recorded once. The sample is drawn from a study of blood T cell repertoires in COVID-19. Overall study context: Spain, Italy and the United States supplied samples that represented acute and convalescent COVID-19. In each case, the material was cDNA or gDNA derived from T cells, B-cell-depleted T cells, or PBMCs.

From germline, CDR1 is SGHAT and CDR2 FQNNGV. The ends lost 5 bases at V and 3 bases at J; junction bases unmatched: 2. This CDR3 is built from 15 residues. This chain joins TRBV11-2 and TRBJ2-5, with 14 bases lining up with TRBD2. Sequencing was carried out using peripheral blood. The receptor was isolated from a woman in her 50s with acute or convalescent COVID-19. The CDR3 region is CASSGGLAGEETQYF. The CDR3, as DNA: TGTGCCAGCAGCGGGGGACTAGCGGGAGAAGAGACCCAGTACTTC.